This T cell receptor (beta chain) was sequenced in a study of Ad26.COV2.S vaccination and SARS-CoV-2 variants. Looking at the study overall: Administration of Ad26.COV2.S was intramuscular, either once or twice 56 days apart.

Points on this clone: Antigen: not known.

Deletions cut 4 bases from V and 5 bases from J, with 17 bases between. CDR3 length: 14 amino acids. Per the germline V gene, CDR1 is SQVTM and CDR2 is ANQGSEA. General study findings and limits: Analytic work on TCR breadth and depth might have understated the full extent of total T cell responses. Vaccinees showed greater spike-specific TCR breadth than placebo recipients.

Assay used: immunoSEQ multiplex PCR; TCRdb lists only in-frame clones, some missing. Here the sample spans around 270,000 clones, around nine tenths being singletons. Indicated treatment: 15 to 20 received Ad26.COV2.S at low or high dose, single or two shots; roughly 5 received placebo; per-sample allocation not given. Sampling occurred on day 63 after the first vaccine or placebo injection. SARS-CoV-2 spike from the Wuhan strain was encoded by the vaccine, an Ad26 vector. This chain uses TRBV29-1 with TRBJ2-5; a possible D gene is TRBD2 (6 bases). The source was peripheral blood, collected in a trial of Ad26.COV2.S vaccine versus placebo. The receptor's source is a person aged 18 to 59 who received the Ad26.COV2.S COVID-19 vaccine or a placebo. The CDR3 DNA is TGCAGCGTTGCATCCGGAGGGGTAAAGGAGACCCAGTACTTC. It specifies CSVASGGVKETQYF.